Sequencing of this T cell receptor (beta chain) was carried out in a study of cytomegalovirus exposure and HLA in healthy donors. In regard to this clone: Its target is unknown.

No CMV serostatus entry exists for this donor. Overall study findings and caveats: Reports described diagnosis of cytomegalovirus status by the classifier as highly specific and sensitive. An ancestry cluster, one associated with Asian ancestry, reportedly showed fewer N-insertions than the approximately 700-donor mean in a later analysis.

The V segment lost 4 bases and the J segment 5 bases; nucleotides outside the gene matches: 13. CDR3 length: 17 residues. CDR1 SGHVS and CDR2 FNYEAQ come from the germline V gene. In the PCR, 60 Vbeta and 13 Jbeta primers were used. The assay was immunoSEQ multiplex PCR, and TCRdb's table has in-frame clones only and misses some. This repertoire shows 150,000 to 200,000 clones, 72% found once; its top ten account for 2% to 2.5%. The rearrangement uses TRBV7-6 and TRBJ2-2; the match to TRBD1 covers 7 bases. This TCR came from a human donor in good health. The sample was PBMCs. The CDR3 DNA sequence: TGTGCCAGCAGCTCTAGATACAGGGGCCTGGGGACCGGGGAGCTGTTTTTT. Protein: CASSSRYRGLGTGELFF.